Shown below are 23 T cell receptor beta chains from a single sample sequenced in a study of shared clonotypes between healthy human individuals. The protocol was immunoSEQ multiplex PCR, while the TCRdb copy is restricted to in-frame clones and leaves out a portion. The data contain some 2,500,000 clones, approximately 93% of them singletons. Sequenced: naive CD4+ T cells from PBMCs. Described subset: CD45RA+ positively selected. The origin of the receptors is a man aged 18 to 29 in good health. Some clones in this sample may be carry-over from other donors' samples.

This rearrangement joins TRBV28 to TRBJ1-5; possible D gene TRBD1, 5 bases. The germline V gene encodes CDR1 MDHEN and CDR2 SYDVKM. The length of the CDR3 is 14 residues. V was trimmed by 6 bases and J by 1 base, leaving 10 bases between them. In DNA form, the CDR3 reads TGTGCCAGCAGGCTTCAGGGAAGCAATCAGCCCCAGCATTTT. Its translation: CASRLQGSNQPQHF.

The chain uses TRBV28 and TRBJ1-5; 7 positions match TRBD1. V shed 6 bases and J 6 bases; nucleotides not matched to a gene: 8. The CDR3 loop spans 14 amino acids. Germline V gene sequence: CDR1 MDHEN, CDR2 SYDVKM. CDR3 sequence: CASSEGQLSQPQHF. The CDR3 DNA reads as TGTGCCAGCAGCGAGGGACAGTTGAGTCAGCCCCAGCATTTT.

CDR3 loop: CASSQNRGSSIDTQYF. The CDR3 region has the DNA TGTGCCAGCAGCCAGAACAGGGGGTCTTCTATCGATACGCAGTATTTT. The V call is TRBV4-2, the J call TRBJ2-3, with TRBD1 identical over 8 bases. This CDR3 has 16 residues. The junction had 11 bases not matched to a gene; V was cut back by 3 bases and J by 6 bases. From germline, CDR1 is LGHNA and CDR2 YNFKEQ.

The rearrangement links TRBV9 to TRBJ2-6; D unresolved. Trimming pared 1 base from V and 4 bases from J, leaving 9 bases between. Germline values: CDR1 SGDLS, CDR2 YYNGEE. CDR3 length: 15 residues. CDR3 DNA sequence: TGTGCCAGCAGCGTAAGGTTGGCAGGGGCCAACGTCCTGACTTTC. It yields the protein CASSVRLAGANVLTF.

The genes are TRBV7-3 and TRBJ2-5; 7 nucleotides line up with TRBD2. J gave up 5 bases and V 7 bases, and 13 bases lay outside the gene matches. Germline loops: CDR1 SGHTA, CDR2 FQGTGA. The CDR3 is 15 residues long. CDR3 in DNA: TGTGCCAGCAACCTAGCGGAGGGCGTACTCGAGACCCAGTACTTC. Translating it yields CASNLAEGVLETQYF.

This clone was recorded only once. V gene TRBV11-2 combines with J gene TRBJ1-1; D gene ambiguous. With 1 base removed from V and 10 bases from J, the gap between germline ends came to 10 bases. CDR1 SGHAT and CDR2 FQNNGV come from the germline V gene. This CDR3 comprises 12 residues. CDR3 nucleotide sequence: TGTGCCAGCAGCTTAGTAGCCAGGCCAGCTTTCTTT. This translates into CASSLVARPAFF.

This chain links TRBV25-1 with TRBJ2-2; D ambiguous. CDR3 size: 14 residues. V lost 3 bases to trimming and J lost 7 bases, with 12 bases between them. Germline V gives CDR1 MGHDK, CDR2 SYGVNS. CDR3 DNA: TGTGCCAGCAGTGAGCCTAGTGTTCGCGGGGAGCTGTTTTTT. This sequence encodes CASSEPSVRGELFF.

The chain is built from TRBV7-8 and TRBJ2-3, with TRBD2 matching over 12 bases. The CDR3 spans 18 residues. Germline assignment: CDR1 SGHVS and CDR2 FQNEAQ. J lost 8 bases, V lost 5 bases, and 17 bases had no gene match. CDR3 coding DNA: TGTGCCAGCAGCCCGACAAGGGTTCGACTAGCGGGAGTCGGTACGCAGTATTTT. It translates to CASSPTRVRLAGVGTQYF.

As to this clone: Different DNA sequences within this sample yield the same CDR3. V and J are TRBV18 and TRBJ1-1, with 9 bases aligning to TRBD1. This CDR3 has 15 amino acids. J gave up 1 base and V 4 bases, and 4 bases lay outside the gene matches. Germline V lookup: CDR1 KGHSH, CDR2 LQKENI. CDR3 in DNA: TGTGCCAGCTCACTAGGACAGGGGCCGAACACTGAAGCTTTCTTT. Translated: CASSLGQGPNTEAFF. The complete variable domain, with remaining parts taken from reference TRBV18 and TRBJ1-1, reads NAGVMQNPRHLVRRRGQEARLRCSPMKGHSHVYWYRQLPEEGLKFMVYLQKENIIDESGMPKERFSAEFPKEGPSILRIQQVVRGDSAAYFCASSLGQGPNTEAFFGQGTRLTVV.

The chain recombines TRBV11-2 with TRBJ2-2; 7 nucleotides align to TRBD2. CDR3 length equals 16 residues. The trim removed 2 bases at V and 6 bases at J, leaving 9 bases unmatched. Germline lookup yields CDR1 SGHAT and CDR2 FQNNGV. The CDR3 DNA follows: TGTGCCAGCAGCTTATGGGGCCCCCGGGGGGCCGGGGAGCTGTTTTTT. Residues: CASSLWGPRGAGELFF.

CDR3 protein: CASSVGGGTLYNEQFF. In DNA form, the CDR3 reads TGTGCCAGCAGCGTAGGGGGGGGAACCCTCTACAATGAGCAGTTCTTC. This chain joins TRBV9 and TRBJ2-1; 7 nucleotides agree with TRBD2. This CDR3 contains 16 residues. Germline CDR1 is SGDLS and CDR2 is YYNGEE. V shed 0 bases, J shed 3 bases, and the junction held 6 bases outside the gene matches. The full variable domain, its missing parts supplied by reference TRBV9 and TRBJ2-1, is DSGVTQTPKHLITATGQRVTLRCSPRSGDLSVYWYQQSLDQGLQFLIQYYNGEERAKGNILERFSAQQFPDLHSELNLSSLELGDSALYFCASSVGGGTLYNEQFFGPGTRLTVL.

In DNA, the CDR3 is TGTGCCAGCAGTCCCCCCGCGGGTCGTGGCGAGCAGTACTTC. This encodes CASSPPAGRGEQYF. The rearrangement links TRBV5-8 to TRBJ2-7, with D perhaps matching TRBD2 (5 bases). The germline V gene has CDR1 SGHTS and CDR2 YDEGEE. This CDR3 region has 14 residues. The ends were cut back, 5 bases at V and 6 bases at J, with 18 bases in the middle.

The gene calls are TRBV9 and TRBJ2-3; 12 positions match TRBD1. Losses at the gene ends were 3 bases for V and 7 bases for J; bases not matched to a gene: 6. The CDR3 covers 15 residues. The germline V gene encodes CDR1 SGDLS and CDR2 YYNGEE. CDR3 residues: CASSGGTGGEYTQYF. CDR3 DNA: TGTGCCAGCAGCGGAGGGACAGGGGGCGAATATACGCAGTATTTT.

The chain links TRBV5-4 to TRBJ2-6; 7 bases are shared with TRBD2. CDR1 and CDR2 from the germline V gene are SGHNT and YYREEE (reference sequence). V lost 4 bases, J lost 2 bases, and 3 bases stayed unmatched. The length of the CDR3 is 15 residues. CDR3 loop: CASSPRGAGANVLTF. CDR3 nucleotide sequence: TGTGCCAGCAGCCCTCGGGGGGCTGGGGCCAACGTCCTGACTTTC.

The chain employs TRBV5-4 and TRBJ2-3; TRBD2 agrees at 7 bases. The germline V gene encodes CDR1 SGHNT and CDR2 YYREEE (reference sequence). With 4 bases clipped from V and 3 bases from J, the junction kept 5 bases outside the gene matches. The CDR3 length is 14 residues. The CDR3 spells CASSPGLDTDTQYF. The CDR3 DNA is TGTGCCAGCAGCCCCGGACTAGATACAGATACGCAGTATTTT.

The rearrangement joins TRBV28 to TRBJ1-4; TRBD1 matches at 9 bases. CDR1 and CDR2 (germline): MDHEN, SYDVKM. This CDR3 has 14 amino acids. V lost 6 bases to trimming and J lost 7 bases; unmatched junction nucleotides: 6. The DNA for the CDR3 is TGTGCCAGCAGCTACCGGGACAGGGTTGAAAAACTGTTTTTT. Its translation: CASSYRDRVEKLFF.

This sequence joins TRBV10-3 and TRBJ2-2; 8 positions match TRBD2. CDR3 length: 14 amino acids. Per the germline V gene, CDR1 is ENHRY and CDR2 is SYGVKD. V shed 6 bases, J shed 7 bases, and the junction held 7 bases outside the gene matches. As DNA, the CDR3 is TGTGCCATCAGCCTGACTAGCGTTGGCGGGGAGCTGTTTTTT. Translating gives CAISLTSVGGELFF.

The J gene is TRBJ2-5, the V gene TRBV5-8; TRBD1 matches 9 bases. V was clipped by 5 bases and J by 5 bases; unmatched bases: 7. Germline CDR1 and CDR2: SGHTS and YDEGEE. CDR3 size: 14 residues. The CDR3 nucleotides are TGTGCCAGCAGTCTCAGCGGGACAGGGGAGACCCAGTACTTC. The encoded protein is CASSLSGTGETQYF.

The CDR3 DNA is TGTGCCAGCACTAAGGCCAGGGGCGGCGGCTACACCTTC. This codes for CASTKARGGGYTF. This chain joins TRBV6-1 and TRBJ1-2; D is possibly TRBD1 (6 bases). The CDR3 extends over 13 amino acids. Looked up from germline, CDR1 is MNHNS and CDR2 is SASEGT. V lost 7 bases, J lost 8 bases, and 17 bases lay in between.

This clone was picked up one time. This chain links TRBV2 with TRBJ2-2; 8 bases fit TRBD2. This CDR3 contains 18 residues. The J segment lost 5 bases and the V segment lost 3 bases, leaving 14 bases of the junction unmatched. Per the germline V gene, CDR1 is SNHLY and CDR2 is FYNNEI. CDR3 sequence: CASSDGREAGGRTGELFF. CDR3 nucleotide sequence: TGTGCCAGCAGTGATGGCCGAGAGGCGGGAGGCCGAACCGGGGAGCTGTTTTTT.

This chain connects TRBV28 to TRBJ2-3; 10 nucleotides agree with TRBD2. The CDR3 totals 15 residues. Germline V gene sequence: CDR1 MDHEN, CDR2 SYDVKM. V lost 5 bases and J lost 5; bases outside the gene matches: 7. As DNA, the CDR3 is TGTGCCAGCAGTATAGCGGGAGGTACGGGAGATACGCAGTATTTT. Encoded protein: CASSIAGGTGDTQYF.

This rearrangement joins TRBV7-8 to TRBJ2-1; D unresolved. The V gene's germline CDR1 is SGHVS and CDR2 FQNEAQ. The length of the CDR3 is 11 residues. V lost 6 bases, J lost 8 bases, and 8 bases lay in between. CDR3 in DNA: TGTGCCAGCAGTCGGACCGATGAGCAGTTCTTC. It is translated as CASSRTDEQFF. The variable domain in full, completed from reference TRBV7-8 and TRBJ2-1, reads GAGVSQSPRYKVAKRGQDVALRCDPISGHVSLFWYQQALGQGPEFLTYFQNEAQLDKSGLPSDRFFAERPEGSVSTLKIQRTQQEDSAVYLCASSRTDEQFFGPGTRLTVL.

In DNA, the CDR3 is TGTGCCAGTAGTCCCCGTGACAGTTACACCTACACAGATACGCAGTATTTT. Translation: CASSPRDSYTYTDTQYF. V and J are TRBV19 and TRBJ2-3, with D tentatively TRBD1 (5 bases). V was pared by 5 bases and J by 2 bases, with 20 bases between. The CDR3 has 17 amino acids. The germline V gene encodes CDR1 LNHDA and CDR2 SQIVND (reference sequence).